This T cell receptor beta chain derives from a study of vaccination effects on CD4 cells after COVID-19. Findings of the study overall: In the study, convalescent patients were few, and early post-infection timepoints were absent.

As concerns this clone: The antigen is not known.

Germline values: CDR1 KGHDR, CDR2 SFDVKD. V gave up 6 bases and J gave up 3 bases; unmatched junction bases: 5. The CDR3 consists of 15 residues. CD4+ T cells specific for antigen were expanded with viral peptide pools by the ViraFEST assay before sequencing. Isolating CD4+ T cells followed less than 11 days of culture. Two doses of either BNT162b2 or mRNA-1273 were given to each participant. The study found no prior SARS-CoV-2 infection in the vaccine recipients, who tested negative for nucleocapsid antibodies. Produced via immunoSEQ multiplex PCR; TCRdb's table is partial and in-frame only. The table has 75,000 or so clones, 60% to 80% seen once; the top ten hold roughly 1.1%.

The specimen comprised CD4+ T cells from PBMCs cultured with HCoV-OC43 spike peptides, sampled after COVID-19 vaccination. Described subset: HCoV-OC43 spike overlapping peptide pool stimulation. The chain uses TRBV24-1 and TRBJ1-5; 9 nucleotides agree with TRBD1. The receptor comes from a human donor who received a COVID-19 vaccine. CDR3 region: CATSSGQGFNQPQHF. The CDR3 nucleotides read TGTGCCACCAGTTCGGGACAGGGATTCAATCAGCCCCAGCATTTT.